One T cell receptor (beta chain) is described in this entry. This receptor's antigen is unknown. It has no much larger one-base neighbor in the sample; base qualities were not kept. V is cut by 1 base and J by 4 bases, and the space between the germline ends is 13 bases. The CDR3 has 15 amino acids, counting the end cysteine and phenylalanine. Only the CDR3 part of the read is kept: 45 bases, read in frame from the first base. CDR1 and CDR2 are drawn from the germline V gene: SGHAT, FQNNGV. This sample is part of a study of blood T cell repertoires in COVID-19 (dated by TCRdb to the early 2020s). With regard to the full study: The collaborator samples originated in the United States, Italy and Spain and spanned the acute and convalescent phases of COVID-19. The sample metadata nearly always contained a de-identified subject ID, COVID-19 status, age in years and sex. Subjects who had been exposed to COVID-19, were actively infected with it, or had recovered from it provided the deeply sampled blood TCRbeta repertoires that made up the dataset. The prospective study material was composed of cDNA or gDNA derived from T cells, B-cell-depleted T cells, or PBMCs. The repertoires were made available in a free public database intended to serve as a resource for research on the immune response to SARS-CoV-2. Where available, HLA class I and class II types were taken from metadata supplied by the sample provider and were not determined by assay-based typing. The samples were drawn from two sources: the first 160 participants of the ongoing ImmuneRACE study, and 1,000 to 1,500 subjects contributed by 6 global collaborators.

Whole blood was collected in K2EDTA tubes by collaborating institutions according to the institutions' own protocols. For TCRbeta analysis, collaborator samples were shipped as frozen whole blood, as isolated PBMCs, or as DNA extracted from either sample type. Study-wide findings and limitations: How much clinical and demographic metadata was included differed by source and by participant, and the metadata was provided uncurated.

TCRbeta CDR3 regions were amplified from genomic DNA using the immunoSEQ Assay, a bias-controlled multiplex PCR. Concerning the study's data processing: The number of nucleated cells in each sample was estimated by amplification of reference gene primers within the assay. Sequence reads were collapsed and filtered to measure the absolute abundance of every unique TCRbeta CDR3 rearrangement. For each sample, productive Simpson clonality was calculated as the square root of Simpson's diversity index across productive rearrangements. The table comes from immuneACCESS by way of TCRdb, which keeps in-frame sequences with V and J called. Part of the clones is missing from these tables; in studies checked, under half for an unresolved V gene and the rest for unknown reasons. V, J and clone size reflect that table, while D and trimming were determined from the DNA. The sample table holds some 250,000 clones, of which 81% were seen once. The ten largest clones represent around 2.9% of the sample.

The source is a woman aged 55 to 70 with active or convalescent COVID-19. What was sequenced was peripheral blood. This sequence uses TRBV11-2 and TRBJ1-2, with no confidently assigned D gene. The nucleotides are TGTGCCAGCAGCTTAGCAGGCGCCTACCTCTATGGCTACACCTTC. The resulting protein is CASSLAGAYLYGYTF.